Listed here are 9 T cell receptor beta chains from one sample, sequenced in a study of T-cell reconstitution after alpha-beta-depleted transplantation in children. Unique molecular identifiers were used in preparing the TCRbeta library. In TCRdb, the PCR reads were re-called with MiXCR into one record per CDR3 protein. The data hold under 350,000 distinct CDR3 sequences, with approximately 9.6% observed a single time. The sequencing used PBMCs from the stem cell graft donor, collected from the stem cell graft. These receptor sequences come from a human donor who donated a stem cell graft to a child with SCID.

The chain couples TRBV14 to TRBJ1-2, with TRBD1 matching over 11 bases. J gave up 7 bases and V 5 bases, and 3 bases lay outside the gene matches. This CDR3 contains 13 residues. The germline V gene encodes CDR1 SGHDN and CDR2 FVKESK. The CDR3 here is CASSFGQGAGYTF. In nucleotides, the CDR3 is TGTGCCAGCAGCTTCGGACAGGGGGCTGGCTACACCTTC.

The chain is built from TRBV11-2 and TRBJ1-4; no clear D. CDR3 length equals 14 residues. Trimming removed 5 bases at V and 8 bases at J, with 15 bases between. Germline V gene sequence: CDR1 SGHAT, CDR2 FQNNGV. The CDR3 region has the DNA TGTGCCAGCAGCCTAGGAGGGTGGAGGGAAAAACTGTTTTTT. Protein: CASSLGGWREKLFF.

This chain joins TRBV11-2 and TRBJ2-1, with 10 bases identical to TRBD2. The V gene's germline CDR1 is SGHAT and CDR2 FQNNGV. The CDR3 extends over 17 amino acids. V lost 0 bases to trimming and J lost 3 bases; unmatched junction nucleotides: 5. The CDR3 coding sequence is TGTGCCAGCAGCTTAGATTTGTCTAGCGGGGGCTACAATGAGCAGTTCTTC. It specifies CASSLDLSSGGYNEQFF.

There are many counts of this clonotype. The V call is TRBV3-1, the J call TRBJ2-7; D is undetermined. The length of the CDR3 is 13 residues. V was cut by 0 bases and J by 4 bases, with 7 bases left in between. CDR1 and CDR2 from the germline V gene are LGHDT and YNNKEL (reference sequence). The CDR3, as DNA: TGTGCCAGCAGCCAAGACCCCAAATACGAGCAGTACTTC. Translation gives CASSQDPKYEQYF.

The V gene is TRBV10-3, the J gene TRBJ2-2; D remains ambiguous. In germline, CDR1 is ENHRY, CDR2 SYGVKD. The CDR3 covers 14 residues. Trimming shortened V by 3 bases and J by 1 base, and 6 bases separated the two germline ends. This CDR3 reads CAISDGLNTGELFF. CDR3 bases: TGTGCCATCAGTGACGGTCTGAACACCGGGGAGCTGTTTTTT.

The table lists this clonotype with a few counts. The rearrangement links TRBV11-3 to TRBJ1-1, with TRBD1 matching 9 bases. The ends lost 5 bases at V and 4 bases at J; junction bases unmatched: 2. The length of the CDR3 is 13 residues. Germline V gives CDR1 SGHNT, CDR2 YENEEA. CDR3 nucleotides: TGTGCCAGCAGCGCGACAGGGGGCACTGAAGCTTTCTTT. It translates to CASSATGGTEAFF.

This clonotype was seen only a few times. The genes are TRBV11-2 and TRBJ2-7; TRBD1 or TRBD2 may be the D gene (5 bases each). V lost 0 bases and J lost 10, with 7 bases in between. Per the germline V gene, CDR1 is SGHAT and CDR2 is FQNNGV. The CDR3 totals 11 residues. CDR3 sequence: CASSLEGRQYF. CDR3 nucleotides: TGTGCCAGCAGCTTAGAGGGACGACAGTACTTC.

This chain uses TRBV27 with TRBJ2-2; the match to TRBD2 covers 10 bases. Trimming removed 4 bases from V and 4 bases from J; junction bases left unmatched: 6. The CDR3 sequence is 16 residues long. CDR1 is MNHEY, CDR2 SMNVEV, per germline (reference sequence). This chain's CDR3 is CASSYSSGGVTGELFF. CDR3 nucleotide sequence: TGTGCCAGCAGTTATAGCAGCGGGGGGGTCACCGGGGAGCTGTTTTTT.

This clonotype has only a few counts. The chain carries TRBV5-1 and TRBJ2-7; 7 bases fit TRBD2. V dropped 3 bases and J dropped 5; count of bases not matched to a gene: 2. CDR1 is SGHRS and CDR2 is YFSETQ in the germline V gene. The CDR3 has 12 amino acids. In DNA, the CDR3 is TGCGCCAGCAGCTCCGGACTAGACGAGCAGTACTTC. Its translation: CASSSGLDEQYF.